The source of this TCR beta chain is a study of low-dose radiotherapy and immunotherapy resistance in tumors. Time point noted: after trial treatment. The treatment here: LDRT plus nivolumab, ipilimumab, low-dose cyclophosphamide and aspirin (RACIN trial). TCR amplification involved 15 to 25 PCR cycles with a constant-region primer and V-primer adapter. TCRdb recomputed calls from the reads with MiXCR, one row per CDR3 protein. The sample carries roughly 52,000 distinct CDR3 sequences, approximately 35% recorded once. This clonotype was seen at least ten times. CDR1 is SGHTA, CDR2 FQGNSA, per germline. V was pared by 11 bases and J by 0 bases, with 15 bases of the junction left unmatched. This CDR3 is built from 16 residues.

The sequence was collected from a male donor with rectosigmoid adenocarcinoma. The sample in question was PBMCs, obtained after low-dose radiotherapy plus immunotherapy. The gene calls are TRBV7-2 and TRBJ2-7, with 8 bases fitting TRBD1. The CDR3 bases are TGTGCCGTCGATAGCCCCCGGGACAGGAGCTCCTACGAGCAGTACTTC. This translates into CAVDSPRDRSSYEQYF.